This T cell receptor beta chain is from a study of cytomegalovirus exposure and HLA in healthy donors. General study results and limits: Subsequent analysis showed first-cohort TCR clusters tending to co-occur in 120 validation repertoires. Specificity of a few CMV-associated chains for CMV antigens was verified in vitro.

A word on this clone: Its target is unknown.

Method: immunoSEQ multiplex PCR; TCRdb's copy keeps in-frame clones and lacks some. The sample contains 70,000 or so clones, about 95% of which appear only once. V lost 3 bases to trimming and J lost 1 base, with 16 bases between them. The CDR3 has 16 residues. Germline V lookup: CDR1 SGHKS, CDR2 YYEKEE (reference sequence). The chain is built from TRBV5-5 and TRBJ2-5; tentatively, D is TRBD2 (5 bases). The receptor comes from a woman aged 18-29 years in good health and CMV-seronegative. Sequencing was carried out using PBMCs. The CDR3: CASSWDAGQTQETQYF. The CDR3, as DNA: TGTGCCAGCAGCTGGGATGCGGGCCAGACCCAAGAGACCCAGTACTTC.